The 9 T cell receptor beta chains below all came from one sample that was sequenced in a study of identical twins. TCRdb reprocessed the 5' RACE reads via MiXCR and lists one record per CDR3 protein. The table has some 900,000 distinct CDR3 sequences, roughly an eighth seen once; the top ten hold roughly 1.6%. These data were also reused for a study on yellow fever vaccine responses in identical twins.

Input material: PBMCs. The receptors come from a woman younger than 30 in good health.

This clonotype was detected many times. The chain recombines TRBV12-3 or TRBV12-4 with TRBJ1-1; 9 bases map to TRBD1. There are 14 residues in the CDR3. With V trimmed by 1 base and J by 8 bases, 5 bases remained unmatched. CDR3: CASSLVRGQGEAFF. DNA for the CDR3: TGTGCCAGCAGTTTAGTTCGGGGACAGGGAGAAGCTTTCTTT.

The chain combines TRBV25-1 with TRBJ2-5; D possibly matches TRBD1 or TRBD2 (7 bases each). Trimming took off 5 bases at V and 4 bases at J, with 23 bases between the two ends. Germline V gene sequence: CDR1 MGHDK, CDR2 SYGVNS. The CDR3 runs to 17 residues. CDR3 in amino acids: CASSSQRQGGRSETQYF. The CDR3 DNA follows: TGTGCCAGCAGTAGCCAAAGGCAGGGGGGGCGTTCAGAGACCCAGTACTTC. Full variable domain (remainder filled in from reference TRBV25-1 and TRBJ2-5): EADIYQTPRYLVIGTGKKITLECSQTMGHDKMYWYQQDPGMELHLIHYSYGVNSTEKGDLSSESTVSRIRTEHFPLTLESARPSHTSQYLCASSSQRQGGRSETQYFGPGTRLLVL.

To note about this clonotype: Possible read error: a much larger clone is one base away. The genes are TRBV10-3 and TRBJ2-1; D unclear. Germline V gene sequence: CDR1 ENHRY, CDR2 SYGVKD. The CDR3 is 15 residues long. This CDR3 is CAISERMGSPSEQLF. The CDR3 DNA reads TGTGCCATCAGTGAGCGTATGGGCAGCCCAAGTGAGCAGCTCTTC.

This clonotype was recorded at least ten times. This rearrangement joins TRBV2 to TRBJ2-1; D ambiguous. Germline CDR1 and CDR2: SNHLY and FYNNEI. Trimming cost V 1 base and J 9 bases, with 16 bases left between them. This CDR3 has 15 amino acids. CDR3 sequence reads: CASSEGQVLPGEQFF. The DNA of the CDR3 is TGTGCCAGCAGTGAAGGGCAGGTCCTGCCGGGTGAGCAGTTCTTC. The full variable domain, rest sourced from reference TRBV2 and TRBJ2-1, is EPEVTQTPSHQVTQMGQEVILRCVPISNHLYFYWYRQILGQKVEFLVSFYNNEISEKSEIFDDQFSVERPDGSNFTLKIRSTKLEDSAMYFCASSEGQVLPGEQFFGPGTRLTVL.

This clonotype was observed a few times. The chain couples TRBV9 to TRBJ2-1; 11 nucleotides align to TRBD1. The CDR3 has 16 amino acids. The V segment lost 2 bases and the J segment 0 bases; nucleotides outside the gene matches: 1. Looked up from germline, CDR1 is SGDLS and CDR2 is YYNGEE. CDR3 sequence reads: CASSVGTGGSYNEQFF. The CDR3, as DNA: TGTGCCAGCAGCGTGGGGACAGGGGGCTCCTACAATGAGCAGTTCTTC.

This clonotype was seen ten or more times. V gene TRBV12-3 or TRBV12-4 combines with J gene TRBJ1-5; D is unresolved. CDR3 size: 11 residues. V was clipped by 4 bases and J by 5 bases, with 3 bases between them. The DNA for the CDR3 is TGTGCCAGCAGTTCCTATCAGCCCCAGCATTTT. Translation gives CASSSYQPQHF.

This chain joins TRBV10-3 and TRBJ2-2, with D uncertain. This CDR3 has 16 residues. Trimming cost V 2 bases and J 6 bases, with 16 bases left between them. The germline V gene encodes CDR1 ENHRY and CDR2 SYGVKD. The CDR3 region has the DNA TGTGCCATCAGTGAGGTGGGGTCCCGAAGGGCCGGGGAGCTGTTTTTT. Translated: CAISEVGSRRAGELFF.

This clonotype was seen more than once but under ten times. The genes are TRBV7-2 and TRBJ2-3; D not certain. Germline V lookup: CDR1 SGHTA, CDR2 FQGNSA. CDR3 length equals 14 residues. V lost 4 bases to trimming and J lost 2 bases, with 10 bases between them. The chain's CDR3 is CASSSHYNTDTQYF. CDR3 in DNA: TGTGCCAGCAGCTCCCATTATAACACAGATACGCAGTATTTT.

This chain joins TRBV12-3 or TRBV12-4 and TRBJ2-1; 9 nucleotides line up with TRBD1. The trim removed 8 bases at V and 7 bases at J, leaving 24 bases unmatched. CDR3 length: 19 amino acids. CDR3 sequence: CASVQGWFSGGQGMNEQFF. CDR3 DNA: TGTGCCAGCGTCCAGGGTTGGTTTTCAGGGGGACAGGGAATGAATGAGCAGTTCTTC.